The rows below give T cell receptor beta chains drawn from one sample of a study of blood T cell repertoires in COVID-19. TCRdb's table, derived via immunoSEQ multiplex PCR, lists solely in-frame clones and lacks some. The sample includes fewer than 450,000 clones, under 95% of them seen just once. The sample was peripheral blood. These receptors were taken from a woman aged 18 to 35 who had recovered from COVID-19. The CDR3 runs from the conserved cysteine through the conserved F or W.

TRBJ2-4 | TRBV19 | CASSTTGAVDIQYF
TRBJ2-5 | TRBV7-9 | CASSITGTGQETQYF
TRBJ2-1 | TRBV4-3 | CASSSLTGGSYNEQFF
TRBJ1-4 | TRBV29-1 | CSVVTDRVNEKLFF
TRBJ1-3 | TRBV21-1 | CASSKGFGAGSDGNTIYF
TRBJ2-3 | TRBV27 | CASRQGVALGTDTQYF
TRBJ1-2 | TRBV27 | CASSLGQGKDYGYTF
TRBJ1-5 | TRBV5-6 | CASSIRDRTNQPQHF
TRBJ1-1 | TRBV19 | CASSFREGEAFF
TRBJ2-5 | TRBV9 | CASSGGTSGRETQYF
TRBJ2-1 | TRBV9 | CASSPDRANEQFF
TRBJ2-3 | TRBV5-8 | CASSRTRDTQYF
TRBJ1-2 | TRBV14 | CASSQVRLGGYTF
TRBJ1-2 | TRBV3-1/TRBV3-2 | CASSQSDQETNGDYGYTF
TRBJ2-1 | TRBV7-9 | CASSSASSYYNEQFF
TRBJ1-2 | TRBV6-5 | CASRNRVGGYGYTF
TRBJ2-5 | TRBV18 | CASSYEETQYF
TRBJ2-3 | TRBV21-1 | CASSKVQGAALSTDTQYF
TRBJ1-2 | TRBV5-1 | CASSSAAGGRSYGYTF
TRBJ2-1 | TRBV6-5 | CASSSRDSSYNEQFF
TRBJ1-1 | TRBV27 | CASSRQSWDTEAFF
TRBJ2-2 | TRBV5-1 | CASSRSSTGGSTGELFF
TRBJ2-3 | TRBV6-4 | CASSRGGSTDTQYF
TRBJ1-2 | TRBV27 | CASSSSTAGYTF
TRBJ2-1 | TRBV6-6 | CASSRLFNEQFF
TRBJ2-1 | TRBV3-1/TRBV3-2 | CASSQPREPRIWEQFF
TRBJ1-4 | TRBV19 | CASSTRTVVANEKLFF
TRBJ2-2 | TRBV24-1 | CGTSDWGLAGGPNTGELFF
TRBJ2-1 | TRBV19 | CASSILARHNEQFF
TRBJ1-2 | TRBV4-1 | CASSQGTGPISRGYTF
TRBJ2-1 | TRBV5-1 | CASSSGLAHYNEQFF
TRBJ1-6 | TRBV5-4 | CASSLRTGGSYNSPLHF
TRBJ2-3 | TRBV13 | CASSHGTSGYTQYF
TRBJ1-3 | TRBV7-9 | CASSRDRASGNTIYF
TRBJ1-1 | TRBV9 | CASSVRPGTGEVNTEAFF
TRBJ2-3 | TRBV5-5 | CASTNLLPGLDADTQYF
TRBJ2-2 | TRBV10-1 | CASSASRDSGELFF
TRBJ2-3 | TRBV30 | CAWSLTGGSTDTQYF
TRBJ2-3 | TRBV10-2 | CASSVQGWNTQYF
TRBJ2-1 | TRBV7-9 | CASGYSGSRVEQFF
TRBJ2-5 | TRBV7-9 | CASSGYPGTGRGETQYF
TRBJ1-1 | TRBV12-5 | CASGRDRNTEAFF
TRBJ1-1 | TRBV5-1 | CASSLTGLNTEAFF
TRBJ2-3 | TRBV5-1 | CASSPTSGGDTQYF
TRBJ1-1 | TRBV5-4 | CASSRRQGSGTEAFF
TRBJ2-1 | TRBV5-8 | CASSLRTRTGDYEQFF
TRBJ1-6 | TRBV4-1 | CASSQATPGNGNSPLHF
TRBJ2-1 | TRBV14 | CASSPHRGGSTFF
TRBJ2-1 | TRBV7-9 | CASSSVYGNEQFF
TRBJ1-2 | TRBV4-3 | CASSQDIEYGYTF
TRBJ1-2 | TRBV7-9 | CASSLVPRNYGYTF
TRBJ2-2 | TRBV9 | CASSVAQNTGELFF
TRBJ2-1 | TRBV4-3 | CASSHRKSSYNEQFF
TRBJ1-5 | TRBV19 | CASSPPGGINQPQHF
TRBJ1-1 | TRBV18 | CASSPFTGDTEAFF
TRBJ1-5 | TRBV19 | CASSPFPGTDFAASNQPQHF
TRBJ1-5 | TRBV7-2 | CASRREAQPQHF
TRBJ2-1 | TRBV19 | CASSRGLAETDNEQFF
TRBJ2-5 | TRBV7-2 | CASSLASGRQETQYF
TRBJ1-6 | TRBV3-1/TRBV3-2 | CASSQGYRQNSPLHF